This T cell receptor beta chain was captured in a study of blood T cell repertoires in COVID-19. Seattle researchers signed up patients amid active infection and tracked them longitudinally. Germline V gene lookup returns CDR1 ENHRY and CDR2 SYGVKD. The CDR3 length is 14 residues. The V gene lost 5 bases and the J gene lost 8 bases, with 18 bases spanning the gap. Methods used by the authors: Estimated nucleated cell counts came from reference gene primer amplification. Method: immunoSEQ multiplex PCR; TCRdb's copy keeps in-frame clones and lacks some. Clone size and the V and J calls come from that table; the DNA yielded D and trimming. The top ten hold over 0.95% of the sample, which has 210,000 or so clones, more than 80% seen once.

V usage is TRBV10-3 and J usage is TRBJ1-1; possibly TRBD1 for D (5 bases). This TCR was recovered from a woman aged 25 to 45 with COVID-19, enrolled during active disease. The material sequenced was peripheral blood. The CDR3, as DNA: TGTGCCATCAGTCTCAAGTCAGGGTTGGCAGAAGCTTTCTTT. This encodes CAISLKSGLAEAFF.